This T cell receptor beta chain was captured by sequencing in a study of radiation and T cells in renal cell carcinoma. Whole-study results and caveats: From baseline, blood top tumor clonotypes peaked at 2 weeks post-radiation. Pretreatment tumor biopsies were lacking, so baseline clonotypes are unknown.

Germline CDR1 and CDR2: MNHEY and SVGAGI. The CDR3 sequence is 12 residues long. Trimming pared 4 bases from V and 6 bases from J, leaving 6 bases between. Time point here: blood 4 weeks post-SBRT, at nephrectomy. Regarding treatment: 15 Gy SBRT to primary tumor, nephrectomy 4 weeks later. Serial blood draws occurred at baseline and 2 and 4 weeks post-SBRT. About this clone itself: As yet, its antigen is unknown.

Only in-frame clones appear in the TCRdb table, and some are missing; sequencing was by immunoSEQ multiplex PCR. Of approximately 65,000 clones detected, 60% to 85% appear once; the ten largest clones hold less than 8%. The sample consisted of blood, taken from a patient whose treatment included radiotherapy and nephrectomy. The sequence derives from a man aged 55 to 69 with renal cell carcinoma. The chain employs TRBV6-5 and TRBJ2-2, with a weak D call TRBD1 (5 bases). In DNA form, the CDR3 reads TGTGCCAGCAGTTGGGGCGCCGGGGAGCTGTTTTTT. It translates to CASSWGAGELFF.